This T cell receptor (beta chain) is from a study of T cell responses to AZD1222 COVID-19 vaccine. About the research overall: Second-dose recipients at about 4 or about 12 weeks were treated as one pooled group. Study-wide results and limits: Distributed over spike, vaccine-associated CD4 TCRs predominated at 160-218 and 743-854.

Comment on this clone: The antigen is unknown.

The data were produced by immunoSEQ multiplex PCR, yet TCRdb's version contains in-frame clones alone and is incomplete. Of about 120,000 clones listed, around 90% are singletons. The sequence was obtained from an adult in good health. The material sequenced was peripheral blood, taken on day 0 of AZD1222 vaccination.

This CDR3 is CASKGDHNQPQHF. The CDR3 region has the DNA TGTGCCAGTAAAGGGGACCACAATCAGCCCCAGCATTTT. The rearrangement uses TRBV2 and TRBJ1-5; D is possibly TRBD1 (5 bases). The CDR3 covers 13 residues. Germline V gene data show CDR1 as SNHLY and CDR2 as FYNNEI. The V end was cut by 9 bases, the J end by 3 bases, with 12 bases between.